This TCR beta chain was identified during a study of blood T cell repertoires in COVID-19. Background on the study: The study drew acute and convalescent COVID-19 samples from the United States, Italy and Spain. T cells, B-cell-depleted T cells, or PBMCs provided the cDNA or gDNA that served as material.

Per the study methods: Counts of nucleated cells, estimated from reference gene primer amplification, were obtained. The protocol was immunoSEQ multiplex PCR, while the TCRdb copy is restricted to in-frame clones and leaves out a portion. That table gives V, J and clone size, and the DNA gave D and trimming. Seen here are under 250,000 clones, around 87% observed once, and the top ten hold about 7.1%. V lost 1 base, J lost 5 bases, and 8 bases stayed unmatched. The germline V gene has CDR1 SQVTM and CDR2 ANQGSEA. The CDR3 is made up of 14 amino acids. Material for sequencing was peripheral blood. This chain connects TRBV29-1 to TRBJ2-7; 7 nucleotides match TRBD1. The clonotype comes from a woman aged 70-85 years with active or convalescent COVID-19. The chain's CDR3 is CSVEAGGRGNEQYF. Written as DNA, the CDR3 is TGCAGCGTTGAAGCTGGGGGCAGGGGGAACGAGCAGTACTTC.